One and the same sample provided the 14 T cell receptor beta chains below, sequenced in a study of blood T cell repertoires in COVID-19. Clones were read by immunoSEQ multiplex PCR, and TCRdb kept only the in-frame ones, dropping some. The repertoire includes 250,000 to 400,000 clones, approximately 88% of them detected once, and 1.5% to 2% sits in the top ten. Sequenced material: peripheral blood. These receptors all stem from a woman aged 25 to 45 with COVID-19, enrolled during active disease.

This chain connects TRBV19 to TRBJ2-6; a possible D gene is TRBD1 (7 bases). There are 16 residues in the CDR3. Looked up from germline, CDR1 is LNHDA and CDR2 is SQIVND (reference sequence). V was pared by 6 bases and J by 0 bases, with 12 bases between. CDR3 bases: TGTGCCAGTAGGGAGGGGGCCCTCTCTGGGGCCAACGTCCTGACTTTC. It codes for CASREGALSGANVLTF.

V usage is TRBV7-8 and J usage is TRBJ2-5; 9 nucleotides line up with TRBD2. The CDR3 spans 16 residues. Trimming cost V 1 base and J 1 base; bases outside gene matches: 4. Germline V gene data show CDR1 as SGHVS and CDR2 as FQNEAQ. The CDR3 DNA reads TGTGCCAGCAGCTTAGTAGGAGCGGGGGGCCAAGAGACCCAGTACTTC. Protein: CASSLVGAGGQETQYF.

The CDR3 DNA is TGTGCCAGCAGCCAAGCTCGGACAGATACGCAGTATTTT. Translating it yields CASSQARTDTQYF. The chain combines TRBV3-1 (or the pseudogene TRBV3-2) with TRBJ2-3; no clear D gene. The germline V gene encodes CDR1 LGHDT and CDR2 YNNKEL (reference sequence). The length of the CDR3 is 13 residues. V lost 1 base and J lost 3, with 5 bases in between.

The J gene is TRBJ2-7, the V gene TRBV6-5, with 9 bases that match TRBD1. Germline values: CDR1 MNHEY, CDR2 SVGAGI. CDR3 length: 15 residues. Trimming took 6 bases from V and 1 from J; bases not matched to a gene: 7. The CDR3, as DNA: TGTGCCAGCAGACCGGGACAGGGAGGGTCCTACGAGCAGTACGTC. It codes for CASRPGQGGSYEQYV.

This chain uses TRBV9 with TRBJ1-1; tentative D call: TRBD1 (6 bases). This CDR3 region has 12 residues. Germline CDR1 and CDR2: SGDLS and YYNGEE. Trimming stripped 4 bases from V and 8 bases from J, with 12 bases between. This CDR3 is CASSPVGTEAFF. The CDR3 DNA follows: TGTGCCAGCAGCCCAGTAGGGACAGAAGCTTTCTTT.

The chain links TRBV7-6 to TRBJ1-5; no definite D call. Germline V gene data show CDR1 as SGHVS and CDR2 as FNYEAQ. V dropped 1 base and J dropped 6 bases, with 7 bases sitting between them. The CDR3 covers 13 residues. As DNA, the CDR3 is TGTGCCAGCAGCTTAGGTGGGCCTCAGCCCCAGCATTTT. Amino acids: CASSLGGPQPQHF.

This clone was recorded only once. The CDR3 sequence is CSVRTGGNEKLFF. CDR3 bases: TGCAGCGTCCGCACAGGGGGGAATGAAAAACTGTTTTTT. The chain is built from TRBV29-1 and TRBJ1-4, with 8 bases fitting TRBD1. The germline V gene has CDR1 SQVTM and CDR2 ANQGSEA. The V segment lost 6 bases and the J segment 5 bases; nucleotides outside the gene matches: 5. The length of the CDR3 is 13 residues.

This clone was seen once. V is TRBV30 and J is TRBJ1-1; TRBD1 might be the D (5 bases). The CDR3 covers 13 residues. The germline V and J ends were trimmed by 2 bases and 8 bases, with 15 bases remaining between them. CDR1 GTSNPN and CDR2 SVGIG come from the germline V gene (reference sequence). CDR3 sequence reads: CAWSLGGVSEAFF. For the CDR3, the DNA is TGTGCCTGGAGTCTTGGGGGGGTATCAGAAGCTTTCTTT.

CDR3 residues: CASRMGTRGLDEQFF. The CDR3 bases are TGTGCCAGTCGGATGGGGACTAGGGGTCTCGATGAGCAGTTCTTC. The chain employs TRBV19 and TRBJ2-1; TRBD2 matches 8 bases. This CDR3 is 15 amino acids long. CDR1 and CDR2 (germline): LNHDA, SQIVND (reference sequence). V was clipped by 8 bases and J by 8 bases; unmatched bases: 14.

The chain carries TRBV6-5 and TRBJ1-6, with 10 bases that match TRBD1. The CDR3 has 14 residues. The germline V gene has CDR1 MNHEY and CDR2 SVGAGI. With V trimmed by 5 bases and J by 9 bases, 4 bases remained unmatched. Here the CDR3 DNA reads TGTGCCAGCAGTCGACAGGGGGCGAGTTCACCCCTCCACTTT. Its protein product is CASSRQGASSPLHF.

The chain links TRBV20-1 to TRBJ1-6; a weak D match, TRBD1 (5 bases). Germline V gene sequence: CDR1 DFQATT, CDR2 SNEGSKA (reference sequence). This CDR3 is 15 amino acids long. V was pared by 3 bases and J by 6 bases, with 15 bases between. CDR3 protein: CSASRSGTVNSPLHF. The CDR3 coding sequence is TGCAGTGCTAGTCGATCCGGGACTGTTAATTCACCCCTCCACTTT.

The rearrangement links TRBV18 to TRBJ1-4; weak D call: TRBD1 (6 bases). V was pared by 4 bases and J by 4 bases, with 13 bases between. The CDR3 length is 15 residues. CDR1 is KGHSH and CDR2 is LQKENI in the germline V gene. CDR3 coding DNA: TGTGCCAGCTCACAACAGACAGGAGATAATGAAAAACTGTTTTTT. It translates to CASSQQTGDNEKLFF.

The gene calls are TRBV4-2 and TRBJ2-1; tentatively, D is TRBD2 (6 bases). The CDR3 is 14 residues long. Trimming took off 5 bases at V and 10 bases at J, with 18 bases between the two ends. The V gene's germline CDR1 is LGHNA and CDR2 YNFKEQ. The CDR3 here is CASSVGTDRLEQFF. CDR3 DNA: TGTGCCAGCAGCGTGGGGACTGACCGTCTCGAGCAGTTCTTC.

The CDR3, as DNA: TGTGCCACCAGCAGAGACCAGGGTACGGATGAAAAACTGTTTTTT. This gives the protein CATSRDQGTDEKLFF. The genes are TRBV15 and TRBJ1-4, with D possibly being TRBD1 (5 bases). The CDR3 runs to 15 residues. Trimming cost V 0 bases and J 6 bases, with 11 bases left between them. Germline V gene sequence: CDR1 LNHNV, CDR2 YYDKDF (reference sequence).